The entry that follows covers one T cell receptor beta chain sequence. The antigen remains undetermined. This sample stems from a study of CD4+ T cells in melanoma. The study's findings and limits: Reportedly, melanoma neoantigen-specific CD4+ T cells showed varied differentiation states.

The trim removed 2 bases at V and 11 bases at J, leaving 9 bases unmatched. CDR1 is SGHKS, CDR2 YYEKEE, per germline (reference sequence). The CDR3 contains 14 residues. Measured with immunoSEQ multiplex PCR; TCRdb has only the in-frame clones, and not every one. The table records approximately 10,000 clones, roughly two thirds of them present only once. V gene TRBV5-5 combines with J gene TRBJ1-1, with TRBD1 identical over 10 bases. This TCR was sampled from a human donor with melanoma. The sequenced sample consisted of cells from a culture (not recorded whether cultured in vitro). CDR3 in amino acids: CASSFEDRGVGAFF. The CDR3 DNA sequence: TGTGCCAGCAGCTTTGAGGACAGGGGGGTTGGGGCTTTCTTT.